Shown below are 9 T cell receptor beta chains from a single sample sequenced in a study of T cell responses to AZD1222 COVID-19 vaccine. Libraries were prepared by immunoSEQ multiplex PCR; TCRdb keeps only in-frame clonotypes and omits some of them. The sample comprises 85,000 to 100,000 clones, around 90% of which are singletons, and about 13% rests with the top ten. Sequenced here: peripheral blood, sampled on day 0 of AZD1222 vaccination. The receptors were gathered from an adult in good health.

This clone was seen just once. The chain uses TRBV10-3 and TRBJ1-2; TRBD1 agrees at 8 bases. J was trimmed by 8 bases and V by 6 bases; bases with no gene match: 8. CDR3 length equals 13 residues. Germline V CDR1 and CDR2: ENHRY, SYGVKD. CDR3 region: CAISPDRAEGYTF. DNA of the CDR3: TGTGCCATCAGCCCGGACAGGGCGGAGGGCTACACCTTC.

The chain couples TRBV2 to TRBJ2-7, with D unresolved. The CDR3 length is 13 residues. Trimming took 0 bases from V and 3 from J, leaving 6 bases between them. CDR1 SNHLY and CDR2 FYNNEI come from the germline V gene. CDR3 loop: CASSEAGYYEQYF. The CDR3 DNA is TGTGCCAGCAGTGAAGCGGGCTACTACGAGCAGTACTTC.

This clone was recorded only once. V is TRBV14 and J is TRBJ2-3, with D unclear. Trimming removed 3 bases at V and 3 bases at J, with 1 base between. The CDR3 covers 11 residues. Looked up from germline, CDR1 is SGHDN and CDR2 is FVKESK. The CDR3 reads CASSHTDTQYF. The CDR3 bases are TGTGCCAGCAGCCATACAGATACGCAGTATTTT.

This rearrangement joins TRBV29-1 to TRBJ1-6; D unresolved. This CDR3 is built from 14 residues. Germline V lookup: CDR1 SQVTM, CDR2 ANQGSEA. Between the trimmed V and J ends, which lost 6 bases and 8 bases, there was a span of 17 bases. CDR3: CSVSERTVDSPLHF. CDR3 DNA sequence: TGCAGCGTCTCCGAGCGGACTGTGGATTCACCCCTCCACTTT.

This chain uses TRBV4-3 with TRBJ2-3; TRBD2 aligns across 13 bases. The V and J ends lost 3 bases and 0 bases, in that order; junction bases with no gene match: 0. CDR3 size: 16 residues. CDR1 and CDR2 (germline): LGHNA, YSLEER. CDR3 bases: TGCGCCAGCAGCCAGGGACTAGCGGGAAGCACAGATACGCAGTATTTT. The encoded protein is CASSQGLAGSTDTQYF.

This clone was counted a few times. The chain has TRBV7-8 and TRBJ1-1; D is ambiguous. The V gene lost 5 bases and the J gene lost 1 base, with 11 bases spanning the gap. Germline loops: CDR1 SGHVS, CDR2 FQNEAQ. The CDR3 runs to 14 residues. CDR3 protein: CASSPEATNTEAFF. The DNA for the CDR3 is TGTGCCAGCAGCCCCGAGGCAACGAACACTGAAGCTTTCTTT.

The rearrangement joins TRBV19 to TRBJ1-4; tentatively, D is TRBD1 (5 bases). The V end was cut by 7 bases, the J end by 8 bases, with 17 bases between. The CDR3 has 14 residues. Germline values: CDR1 LNHDA, CDR2 SQIVND (reference sequence). Written as DNA, the CDR3 is TGTGCCAGTACGTTCGCGGGGGGAGGAGAAAAACTGTTTTTT. This sequence encodes CASTFAGGGEKLFF.

This chain links TRBV29-1 with TRBJ1-1; D is uncertain. V gave up 6 bases and J gave up 8 bases, with 19 bases separating them. This CDR3 spans 13 amino acids. Per the germline V gene, CDR1 is SQVTM and CDR2 is ANQGSEA. The CDR3 loop is CSVLKALVGEAFF. Here the CDR3 DNA reads TGCAGCGTACTAAAAGCCCTGGTGGGGGAAGCTTTCTTT.

The genes are TRBV2 and TRBJ2-2, with 12 bases that match TRBD1. The CDR3 is 13 residues long. With V trimmed by 10 bases and J by 5 bases, 2 bases remained unmatched. Looked up from germline, CDR1 is SNHLY and CDR2 is FYNNEI. This chain's CDR3 is CATGQGATGELFF. The CDR3 bases are TGTGCCACGGGACAGGGGGCTACCGGGGAGCTGTTTTTT.